The 24 T cell receptor beta chains listed next were all sequenced from one sample in a study of T cell repertoires in cytomegalovirus infection. TCRdb analysed the reads with MiXCR anew, one entry per CDR3 protein. The sample has about 130,000 distinct CDR3 sequences, 20% to 30% seen once. These receptors lack a known antigen. Sequencing input: PBMCs, sequenced either directly or after in vitro stimulation (not recorded which). These receptors were obtained from a human donor in good health (CMV status not recorded). Some clones in this sample may be carry-over from other donors' samples.

The CDR3 loop is CASSSYRGINTEAFF. As DNA, the CDR3 is TGTGCCAGCAGCTCGTATAGAGGGATTAACACTGAAGCTTTCTTT. V is TRBV27 and J is TRBJ1-1; D unresolved. The CDR3 loop spans 15 amino acids. Per germline, CDR1 MNHEY and CDR2 SMNVEV (reference sequence). Trimming left V 6 bases short and J 2 bases short, with 16 bases between.

The rearrangement joins TRBV7-2 to TRBJ1-5; the match to TRBD1 covers 7 bases. CDR1 SGHTA and CDR2 FQGNSA come from the germline V gene. The CDR3 loop spans 17 amino acids. V shed 5 bases, J shed 3 bases, and the junction held 13 bases outside the gene matches. As DNA, the CDR3 is TGTGCCAGCAGCCCAGAGGCAGGGGGAAGAATCAATCAGCCCCAGCATTTT. Translation gives CASSPEAGGRINQPQHF. The entire variable domain, with the rest obtained from reference TRBV7-2 and TRBJ1-5, is as follows: GAGVSQSPSNKVTEKGKDVELRCDPISGHTALYWYRQSLGQGLEFLIYFQGNSAPDKSGLPSDRFSAERTGGSVSTLTIQRTQQEDSAVYLCASSPEAGGRINQPQHFGDGTRLSIL.

This rearrangement joins TRBV6-2 or TRBV6-3 to TRBJ2-3, with D possibly being TRBD1 (5 bases). Germline CDR1 reads MNHEY; CDR2 reads SVGEGT. Trimming cost V 4 bases and J 10 bases, with 15 bases left between them. CDR3 size: 13 residues. The CDR3 nucleotides are TGTGCCAGCAGTTTACAGGCGCCCCTTGCGCAGTATTTT. The encoded protein is CASSLQAPLAQYF.

The chain uses TRBV4-2 and TRBJ2-7; 8 bases map to TRBD2. Germline CDR1 and CDR2: LGHNA and YNFKEQ. V gave up 0 bases and J gave up 3 bases; unmatched junction bases: 7. The CDR3 totals 16 residues. This CDR3 reads CASSQEDSGSSYEQYF. DNA for the CDR3: TGTGCCAGCAGCCAAGAAGACAGCGGGAGTAGCTACGAGCAGTACTTC.

A word on this clonotype: Since a much larger clone is just one base distant, this may be a read error. The V call is TRBV7-8, the J call TRBJ2-7, with 7 bases lining up with TRBD2. Germline CDR1 reads SGHVS; CDR2 reads FQNEAQ. This CDR3 spans 15 amino acids. With 6 bases clipped from V and 4 bases from J, the junction kept 12 bases outside the gene matches. The CDR3 loop is CASRPRTGGSYEQYF. DNA for the CDR3: TGTGCCAGCAGACCTAGGACTGGCGGGAGTTACGAGCAGTACTTC. The complete variable domain, with remaining parts taken from reference TRBV7-8 and TRBJ2-7, reads GAGVSQSPRYKVAKRGQDVALRCDPISGHVSLFWYQQALGQGPEFLTYFQNEAQLDKSGLPSDRFFAERPEGSVSTLKIQRTQQEDSAVYLCASRPRTGGSYEQYFGPGTRLTVT.

The rearrangement links TRBV6-6 to TRBJ1-5; D uncertain. Trimming removed 7 bases from V and 6 bases from J, with 19 bases in between. The CDR3 has 15 residues. The germline V gene encodes CDR1 MNHNY and CDR2 SVGAGI (reference sequence). In nucleotides, the CDR3 is TGTGCCAGCACTCTCGTGGTGGATTTTTCTCAGCCCCAGCATTTT. Translation gives CASTLVVDFSQPQHF.

In regard to this clonotype: A much larger clone lies one base from this, so it may be a read error. The V call is TRBV5-4, the J call TRBJ2-5; D gene ambiguous. The V and J ends lost 4 bases and 0 bases respectively, with 1 base between them. The CDR3 length is 11 residues. Germline lookup yields CDR1 SGHNT and CDR2 YYREEE (reference sequence). The CDR3 is CASSNQETQYF. The DNA of the CDR3 is TGTGCCAGCAGCAACCAAGAGACCCAGTACTTC.

The rearrangement links TRBV28 to TRBJ2-7; TRBD2 might be the D (7 bases). This CDR3 region has 14 residues. Germline V lookup: CDR1 MDHEN, CDR2 SYDVKM. Trimming left V 5 bases short and J 6 bases short, with 17 bases between. The CDR3 here is CASSPPGEGPEQYF. CDR3 sequence (DNA): TGTGCCAGCAGTCCCCCAGGGGAGGGTCCCGAGCAGTACTTC. Drawing the rest from reference TRBV28 and TRBJ2-7, the complete variable domain is DVKVTQSSRYLVKRTGEKVFLECVQDMDHENMFWYRQDPGLGLRLIYFSYDVKMKEKGDIPEGYSVSREKKERFSLILESASTNQTSMYLCASSPPGEGPEQYFGPGTRLTVT.

The chain couples TRBV6-2 or TRBV6-3 to TRBJ2-7; 14 bases agree with TRBD2. The V segment lost 6 bases and the J segment 6 bases; nucleotides outside the gene matches: 4. This CDR3 has 14 amino acids. CDR1 and CDR2 (germline): MNHEY, SVGEGT. The CDR3 coding sequence is TGTGCCAGCAGGCCGGGACTAGCGGGAGTCGAGCAGTACGTC. This gives the protein CASRPGLAGVEQYV.

This clonotype was counted ten times or more. The J gene is TRBJ1-5, the V gene TRBV19, with 8 nucleotides matching TRBD1. Germline V lookup: CDR1 LNHDA, CDR2 SQIVND (reference sequence). V was clipped by 9 bases and J by 0 bases; unmatched bases: 13. CDR3 length: 17 amino acids. For the CDR3, the DNA is TGTGCCAGCCTCGGACAGGGCCGGAGTTATAGCAATCAGCCCCAGCATTTT. It yields the protein CASLGQGRSYSNQPQHF.

The chain is built from TRBV24-1 and TRBJ1-1; 8 bases match TRBD1. The CDR3 runs to 13 residues. The germline V gene has CDR1 KGHDR and CDR2 SFDVKD. Trimming at V came to 3 bases and at J to 7 bases, leaving 3 bases not matched to a gene. This CDR3 reads CATSDPTGDEAFF. CDR3 sequence (DNA): TGTGCCACCAGTGATCCGACAGGGGATGAAGCTTTCTTT.

The rearrangement uses TRBV24-1 and TRBJ2-1; D uncertain. The CDR3 length is 13 residues. Germline CDR1 is KGHDR and CDR2 is SFDVKD. V shed 3 bases and J shed 11 bases, with 13 bases lying between them. As DNA, the CDR3 is TGTGCCACCAGTGATCCTACCGTCTGGAAGCAGTTCTTC. Translated, it gives CATSDPTVWKQFF.

The gene calls are TRBV7-9 and TRBJ2-1, with D maybe TRBD1 (9 bases). Germline CDR1 reads SEHNR; CDR2 reads FQNEAQ (reference sequence). V was clipped by 5 bases and J by 7 bases, with 30 bases between them. This CDR3 is 19 amino acids long. CDR3 residues: CASSLRDRVSGKVWNEQFF. The CDR3 DNA reads TGTGCCAGCAGCCTCCGGGACAGGGTTAGCGGGAAGGTCTGGAATGAGCAGTTCTTC.

The chain carries TRBV20-1 and TRBJ2-3, with no clear D. The V end lost 0 bases, the J end lost 4 bases, and 8 bases lay between the germline ends. The CDR3 has 13 residues. Germline CDR1 and CDR2: DFQATT and SNEGSKA (reference sequence). CDR3 sequence reads: CSARDLFADTQYF. The CDR3 DNA reads as TGCAGTGCTAGAGATCTGTTTGCAGATACGCAGTATTTT.

The DNA for the CDR3 is TGTGCCAGCAGCTTAATAAACAGGGCCGTCGGAGGAAACACCATATATTTT. Encoded protein: CASSLINRAVGGNTIYF. The chain recombines TRBV11-2 with TRBJ1-3; a possible D gene is TRBD1 (6 bases). Trimming shortened V by 2 bases and J by 4 bases, and 18 bases separated the two germline ends. CDR3 length: 17 amino acids. Germline assignment: CDR1 SGHAT and CDR2 FQNNGV.

Ten or more counts support this clonotype. V usage is TRBV7-2 and J usage is TRBJ2-7; 7 bases match TRBD1. J lost 1 base, V lost 5 bases, and 5 bases had no gene match. Germline V gene sequence: CDR1 SGHTA, CDR2 FQGNSA. The CDR3 is made up of 14 amino acids. The CDR3 DNA is TGTGCCAGCAGCCCCCGGGACAGTTCCTACGAGCAGTACTTC. Protein sequence: CASSPRDSSYEQYF.

A few counts support this clonotype. V usage is TRBV10-3 and J usage is TRBJ2-6; 10 nucleotides line up with TRBD1. CDR3 length equals 18 residues. With 5 bases clipped from V and 0 bases from J, the junction kept 7 bases outside the gene matches. CDR1 and CDR2 from the germline V gene are ENHRY and SYGVKD. The CDR3 DNA reads as TGTGCCATCAGTTTAGTAGGGGACAGGGGCTCTGGGGCCAACGTCCTGACTTTC. It encodes CAISLVGDRGSGANVLTF.

The V call is TRBV7-6, the J call TRBJ2-1; 8 positions agree with TRBD2. The CDR3 spans 16 residues. The trim removed 1 base at V and 0 bases at J, leaving 2 bases unmatched. Germline CDR1 SGHVS, CDR2 FNYEAQ. CDR3 protein: CASSLGSGTSYNEQFF. In nucleotides, the CDR3 is TGTGCCAGCAGCTTAGGTAGCGGGACCTCCTACAATGAGCAGTTCTTC.

This clonotype occurred a few times. V and J are TRBV12-3 or TRBV12-4 and TRBJ2-7; D is possibly TRBD2 (6 bases). The length of the CDR3 is 14 residues. The germline V and J ends were trimmed by 1 base and 6 bases, with 13 bases remaining between them. The CDR3 protein is CASSLVGGLSEQYV. The CDR3 DNA is TGTGCCAGCAGTTTAGTCGGGGGTTTAAGCGAGCAGTACGTC.

The V call is TRBV9, the J call TRBJ2-2, with D possibly TRBD1 on 5 matching bases. Germline V lookup: CDR1 SGDLS, CDR2 YYNGEE. CDR3 length: 16 amino acids. V was shortened by 6 bases and J by 1 base, with 16 bases between the two germline ends. Here the CDR3 reads CASTLRGQGNTGELFF. In nucleotides, the CDR3 is TGTGCCAGCACCTTAAGGGGTCAGGGGAACACCGGGGAGCTGTTTTTT. Complete variable domain (other parts from reference TRBV9 and TRBJ2-2): DSGVTQTPKHLITATGQRVTLRCSPRSGDLSVYWYQQSLDQGLQFLIQYYNGEERAKGNILERFSAQQFPDLHSELNLSSLELGDSALYFCASTLRGQGNTGELFFGEGSRLTVL.

The chain recombines TRBV20-1 with TRBJ2-1; TRBD2 matches at 10 bases. The CDR3 spans 13 residues. Germline V gene lookup returns CDR1 DFQATT and CDR2 SNEGSKA (reference sequence). The junction had 5 bases not matched to a gene; V was cut back by 6 bases and J by 6 bases. The CDR3 region has the DNA TGCAGTGCCGGGACTAGCGTTATCAATGAGCAGTTCTTC. Protein: CSAGTSVINEQFF.

The V gene is TRBV18, the J gene TRBJ2-7; maybe TRBD1 (6 bases). Germline CDR1 and CDR2: KGHSH and LQKENI. CDR3 length: 13 amino acids. V gave up 3 bases and J gave up 4 bases, with 10 bases separating them. Here the CDR3 DNA reads TGTGCCAGCTCACCGGGACAACGATACGAGCAGTACGTC. Its protein is CASSPGQRYEQYV.

About this clonotype itself: A much larger clone differs from this one at a single base, so this may be a read error. This chain joins TRBV7-2 and TRBJ1-2, with 7 nucleotides matching TRBD1. Germline-derived CDR1 and CDR2 are SGHTA and FQGNSA. Trimming cost V 3 bases and J 8 bases; bases outside gene matches: 6. The CDR3 has 13 residues. The CDR3 is CASSLGTVQGYTF. CDR3 bases: TGTGCCAGCAGCTTGGGGACAGTGCAAGGCTACACCTTC.

The table lists this clonotype with a count of one. The rearrangement uses TRBV20-1 and TRBJ2-7; a possible D gene is TRBD2 (6 bases). The CDR3 is made up of 15 amino acids. Germline loops: CDR1 DFQATT, CDR2 SNEGSKA (reference sequence). The V end was cut by 4 bases, the J end by 3 bases, with 19 bases between. The CDR3 DNA is TGCAGTGCTAAGGGGTATCCGGGAGTCGACTACGAGCAGTACTTC. This translates into CSAKGYPGVDYEQYF.